What follows are 5 T cell receptor beta chains derived from one specimen sequenced in a study of cytomegalovirus exposure and HLA in healthy donors (dated by TCRdb to 2015 to 2018). Preparation of the library involved the immunoSEQ multiplex PCR assay. A mixture of 60 forward primers for TCR Vbeta segments and 13 reverse primers for TCR Jbeta segments was used in the multiplex PCR. Held by TCRdb, this immuneACCESS table contains in-frame sequences only and omits some clones. Under half of the omission traces to an unresolved V gene where checked; the cause of the rest is unknown. The sample table holds 95,000 to 110,000 clones, of which about three quarters were seen once. The ten largest clones represent 5.8% of the sample. The sequenced sample was PBMCs. These receptor sequences come from a man aged 55 to 69 in good health and CMV-seropositive.

The chain carries TRBV19 and TRBJ1-1, with 7 bases that match TRBD1. Germline V gene lookup returns CDR1 LNHDA and CDR2 SQIVND (reference sequence). V shed 6 bases, J shed 0 bases, and the junction held 4 bases outside the gene matches. The CDR3 runs 14 residues. CDR3 nucleotides: TGTGCCAGTAGCTTGGACAGGATGAACACTGAAGCTTTCTTT. It yields the protein CASSLDRMNTEAFF.

The count of this clone is one. This chain joins TRBV5-1 and TRBJ2-7; 8 nucleotides line up with TRBD2. CDR1 is SGHRS and CDR2 is YFSETQ in the germline V gene. Trimming cost V 0 bases and J 4 bases; bases outside gene matches: 6. The CDR3 runs to 15 residues. The CDR3 nucleotides read TGCGCCAGCAGCTTGGCCGGGGGGGCACTATACGAGCAGTACTTC. Amino acid sequence: CASSLAGGALYEQYF.

A single count supports this clone. This CDR3 is CASRSGAGERGETQYF. CDR3 nucleotide sequence: TGCGCCAGCAGGTCTGGGGCGGGGGAAAGAGGAGAGACCCAGTACTTC. This chain joins TRBV5-1 and TRBJ2-5, with TRBD2 identical over 7 bases. Germline CDR1 and CDR2: SGHRS and YFSETQ. With V trimmed by 5 bases and J by 4 bases, 14 bases remained unmatched. The CDR3 is 16 residues long.

V is TRBV5-4 and J is TRBJ2-5, with 9 bases that match TRBD2. Germline assignment: CDR1 SGHNT and CDR2 YYREEE (reference sequence). This CDR3 is built from 17 residues. J lost 2 bases, V lost 4 bases, and 12 bases had no gene match. The CDR3 sequence: CASSGVRERGVQETQYF. In nucleotides, the CDR3 is TGTGCCAGCAGCGGGGTAAGGGAGCGGGGGGTACAAGAGACCCAGTACTTC.

This clone was seen more than once but under ten times. This chain joins TRBV5-6 and TRBJ1-1, with TRBD1 matching over 7 bases. The CDR3 is 12 amino acids. Germline loops: CDR1 SGHDT, CDR2 YYEEEE. V gave up 4 bases and J gave up 4 bases; unmatched junction bases: 1. The CDR3 reads CASSPGGTEAFF. The DNA for the CDR3 is TGTGCCAGCAGCCCAGGGGGCACTGAAGCTTTCTTT.